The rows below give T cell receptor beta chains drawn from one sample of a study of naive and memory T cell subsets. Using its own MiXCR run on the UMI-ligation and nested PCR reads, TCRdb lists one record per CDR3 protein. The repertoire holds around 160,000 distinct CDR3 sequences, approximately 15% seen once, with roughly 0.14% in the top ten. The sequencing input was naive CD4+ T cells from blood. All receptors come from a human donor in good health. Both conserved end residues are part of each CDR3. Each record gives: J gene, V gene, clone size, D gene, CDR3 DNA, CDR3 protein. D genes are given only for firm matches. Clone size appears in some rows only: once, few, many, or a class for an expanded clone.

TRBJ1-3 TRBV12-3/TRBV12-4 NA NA TGTGCCAGCAGTTTATCGGGGAGCGGAAACACCATATATTTT CASSLSGSGNTIYF
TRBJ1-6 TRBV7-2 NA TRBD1 TGTGCCAGCAGCTTGCGTGGTCAGGGGGCAAATTCACCCCTCCACTTT CASSLRGQGANSPLHF
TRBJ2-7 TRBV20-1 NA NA TGCAGTGCGCCGGACCCACTCGAGCAGTACTTC CSAPDPLEQYF
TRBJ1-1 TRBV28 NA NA TGTGCCAGCAGTTCTGGACAGTTTATGAACACTGAAGCTTTCTTT CASSSGQFMNTEAFF
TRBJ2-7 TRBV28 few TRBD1 TGTGCCAGCAGTTTACCAGGGACAGGGTTCAACTACGAGCAGTACTTC CASSLPGTGFNYEQYF
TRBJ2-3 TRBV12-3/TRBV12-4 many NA TGTGCCAGCAGTCGGAAGGAGAGCACAGATACGCAGTATTTT CASSRKESTDTQYF
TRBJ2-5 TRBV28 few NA TGTGCCAGCAGCCCCTCTAGTGACACTTTTAGGGAGACCCAGTACTTC CASSPSSDTFRETQYF
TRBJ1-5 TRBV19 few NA TGTGCCAGTAGTATTAGGGGAGATCAGCCCCAGCATTTT CASSIRGDQPQHF
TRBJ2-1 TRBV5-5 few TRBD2 TGTGCCAGCAGCTTGGGCTACCGTCCATCTCTAGCGGGAGGCGACAATGAGCAGTTCTTC CASSLGYRPSLAGGDNEQFF
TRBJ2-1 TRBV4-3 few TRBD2 TGCGCCAGCAGCCAAGATTTGACTAGCGGGATTGGTAGGAATGAGCAGTTCTTC CASSQDLTSGIGRNEQFF
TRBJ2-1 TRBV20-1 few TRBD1 TGCAGTGCTAGAGACCCCGGGACAGGGGTGAGAGCTGAGCAGTTCTTC CSARDPGTGVRAEQFF
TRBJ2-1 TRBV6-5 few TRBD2 TGTGCCAGCAGTTACGGGCAAAGCGGGAGTATGGATGAGCAGTTCTTC CASSYGQSGSMDEQFF
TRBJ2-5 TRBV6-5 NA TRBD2 TGTGCCAGCAGTTACTCCGATAGCGGGAGCCGGGAGACCCAGTACTTC CASSYSDSGSRETQYF
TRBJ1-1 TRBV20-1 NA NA TGCAGTGCTAGAAGGCAGGGAGGCACTGAAGCTTTCTTT CSARRQGGTEAFF
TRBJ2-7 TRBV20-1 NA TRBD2 TGCAGTGCTAGTGCAGCCGGGACTAGCGGGACCGAGCAGTACTTC CSASAAGTSGTEQYF